The 28 T cell receptor beta chains listed next were all sequenced from one sample in a study of blood T cell repertoires in COVID-19. TCRdb's copy holds only in-frame clones and misses some; the assay was immunoSEQ multiplex PCR. The table shows 250,000 to 350,000 clones, with about nine tenths occurring only once. Material: peripheral blood. The receptors come from a woman aged 25 to 39 with COVID-19, enrolled during active disease.

The chain couples TRBV27 to TRBJ2-7; 8 bases fit TRBD1. Germline CDR1 reads MNHEY; CDR2 reads SMNVEV (reference sequence). The length of the CDR3 is 14 residues. J was trimmed by 2 bases and V by 6 bases; bases with no gene match: 6. CDR3 region: CASRFTGGTYEQYF. CDR3 in DNA: TGTGCCAGCAGGTTTACAGGGGGAACCTACGAGCAGTACTTC.

The chain carries TRBV5-1 and TRBJ1-2; weak D call: TRBD1 (6 bases). This CDR3 has 16 residues. Trimming removed 0 bases from V and 4 bases from J, with 16 bases in between. Germline assignment: CDR1 SGHRS and CDR2 YFSETQ. The CDR3 bases are TGCGCCAGCAGCTTGGGCCGTCGGACAGCCATCTATGGCTACACCTTC. Protein sequence: CASSLGRRTAIYGYTF.

The chain links TRBV29-1 to TRBJ2-6, with unresolved D. V lost 4 bases to trimming and J lost 0 bases, with 10 bases between them. From germline, CDR1 is SQVTM and CDR2 ANQGSEA. The CDR3 runs 15 residues. CDR3 coding DNA: TGCAGCGTTGCAAGCCTTATCTCTGGGGCCAACGTCCTGACTTTC. Translating gives CSVASLISGANVLTF.

The chain couples TRBV3-1 (or the pseudogene TRBV3-2) to TRBJ2-5; TRBD2 matches 8 bases. Germline V gene lookup returns CDR1 LGHDT and CDR2 YNNKEL (reference sequence). The CDR3 has 15 amino acids. Trimming at V came to 6 bases and at J to 3 bases, leaving 9 bases not matched to a gene. The DNA of the CDR3 is TGTGCCAGCAGGGCCCAACGGCGGGGGGAAGAGACCCAGTACTTC. Translating gives CASRAQRRGEETQYF.

The chain couples TRBV29-1 to TRBJ1-5; D ambiguous. Germline V CDR1 and CDR2: SQVTM, ANQGSEA. Trimming pared 4 bases from V and 3 bases from J, leaving 16 bases between. The CDR3 extends over 15 amino acids. The CDR3 sequence: CSVVLSGRLNQPQHF. CDR3 coding DNA: TGCAGCGTTGTTTTGTCTGGCAGGCTCAATCAGCCCCAGCATTTT.

This clone was observed many times. V is TRBV7-6 and J is TRBJ2-2, with 8 bases lining up with TRBD1. The junction had 7 bases not matched to a gene; V was cut back by 4 bases and J by 6 bases. Germline V lookup: CDR1 SGHVS, CDR2 FNYEAQ. The length of the CDR3 is 15 residues. CDR3 in amino acids: CASSSRTGSAGELFF. CDR3 nucleotides: TGTGCCAGCAGCTCTAGGACAGGGTCGGCCGGGGAGCTGTTTTTT.

V and J are TRBV19 and TRBJ1-1; a weak D match, TRBD1 (5 bases). This CDR3 has 10 residues. CDR1 is LNHDA, CDR2 SQIVND, per germline (reference sequence). The V and J ends lost 7 bases and 11 bases respectively, with 11 bases between them. The CDR3 loop is CASMEGTAFF. In DNA form, the CDR3 reads TGTGCCAGTATGGAGGGGACGGCTTTCTTT.

The J gene is TRBJ2-3, the V gene TRBV4-2, with 10 bases lining up with TRBD2. Germline V gene lookup returns CDR1 LGHNA and CDR2 YNFKEQ. J gave up 5 bases and V 4 bases, and 15 bases lay outside the gene matches. CDR3 length: 18 residues. This CDR3 reads CASSPTRASGRGEDTQYF. The CDR3, as DNA: TGTGCCAGCAGCCCTACCCGGGCGAGCGGGAGGGGGGAAGATACGCAGTATTTT.

The J gene is TRBJ2-1, the V gene TRBV3-1 (or the pseudogene TRBV3-2), with 10 bases aligning to TRBD2. Trimming removed 0 bases from V and 9 bases from J; junction bases left unmatched: 5. Germline lookup yields CDR1 LGHDT and CDR2 YNNKEL (reference sequence). This CDR3 spans 15 amino acids. The CDR3, as DNA: TGTGCCAGCAGCCAAGATGCTAGCGGGAGTGGTGAGCAGTTCTTC. It translates to CASSQDASGSGEQFF.

The V and J genes are TRBV20-1 and TRBJ1-2, with D possibly TRBD1 on 5 matching bases. CDR1 is DFQATT and CDR2 is SNEGSKA in the germline V gene (reference sequence). V shed 3 bases and J shed 5 bases, with 22 bases lying between them. This CDR3 region has 16 residues. This CDR3 reads CSASGPSDSYWYGYTF. The CDR3 region has the DNA TGCAGTGCTAGTGGCCCCTCCGACAGCTACTGGTATGGCTACACCTTC.

This chain connects TRBV29-1 to TRBJ1-1, with 8 bases lining up with TRBD1. The CDR3 has 12 amino acids. The V gene end was trimmed by 3 bases and the J gene end by 8 bases; junction bases not matched to a gene: 5. The germline CDR1 and CDR2 sequences are SQVTM and ANQGSEA. CDR3 nucleotides: TGCAGCGTTGACCGTGGACAGGGCGAAGCTTTCTTT. Translation: CSVDRGQGEAFF.

The chain carries TRBV19 and TRBJ1-5; TRBD1 agrees at 8 bases. The CDR3 runs 15 residues. CDR1 LNHDA and CDR2 SQIVND come from the germline V gene (reference sequence). Trimming removed 5 bases from V and 7 bases from J; junction bases left unmatched: 10. CDR3: CASSAQTGAGQPQHF. The CDR3 bases are TGTGCCAGTAGTGCCCAGACAGGGGCAGGACAGCCCCAGCATTTT.

The chain couples TRBV30 to TRBJ1-2; no reliable D call. This CDR3 comprises 15 residues. Germline CDR1 and CDR2: GTSNPN and SVGIG (reference sequence). V was trimmed by 0 bases and J by 5 bases, leaving 16 bases between them. This chain's CDR3 is CAWSVPRGSVYGYTF. DNA of the CDR3: TGTGCCTGGAGTGTCCCCCGCGGGTCCGTTTATGGCTACACCTTC.

The V gene is TRBV28, the J gene TRBJ2-7; TRBD1 aligns across 10 bases. This CDR3 contains 13 residues. CDR1 and CDR2 from the germline V gene are MDHEN and SYDVKM. Germline trimming cut 10 bases from V and 3 bases from J; bases unmatched to any gene: 6. This chain's CDR3 is CATGTGVFYEQYF. The DNA for the CDR3 is TGTGCCACAGGGACAGGGGTATTCTACGAGCAGTACTTC. The full variable domain, rest sourced from reference TRBV28 and TRBJ2-7, is DVKVTQSSRYLVKRTGEKVFLECVQDMDHENMFWYRQDPGLGLRLIYFSYDVKMKEKGDIPEGYSVSREKKERFSLILESASTNQTSMYLCATGTGVFYEQYFGPGTRLTVT.

The chain joins TRBV15 to TRBJ2-7; 7 nucleotides align to TRBD1. V lost 5 bases to trimming and J lost 0 bases; unmatched junction nucleotides: 16. CDR3 length: 18 amino acids. The germline V gene has CDR1 LNHNV and CDR2 YYDKDF (reference sequence). CDR3 residues: CATSPRQGVTESSYEQYF. DNA for the CDR3: TGTGCCACCAGCCCCCGTCAGGGGGTCACGGAGAGCTCCTACGAGCAGTACTTC. The whole variable domain, remainder taken from reference TRBV15 and TRBJ2-7, is DAMVIQNPRYQVTQFGKPVTLSCSQTLNHNVMYWYQQKSSQAPKLLFHYYDKDFNNEADTPDNFQSRRPNTSFCFLDIRSPGLGDTAMYLCATSPRQGVTESSYEQYFGPGTRLTVT.

This chain uses TRBV5-1 with TRBJ1-1, with 9 nucleotides matching TRBD1. Germline CDR1 SGHRS, CDR2 YFSETQ. V was pared by 0 bases and J by 7 bases, with 4 bases of the junction left unmatched. This CDR3 region has 14 residues. The CDR3 region has the DNA TGCGCCAGCAGCTTGGGACAGGGGGTAGGTGAAGCTTTCTTT. It codes for CASSLGQGVGEAFF. Full variable domain (remainder filled in from reference TRBV5-1 and TRBJ1-1): KAGVTQTPRYLIKTRGQQVTLSCSPISGHRSVSWYQQTPGQGLQFLFEYFSETQRNKGNFPGRFSGRQFSNSRSEMNVSTLELGDSALYLCASSLGQGVGEAFFGQGTRLTVV.

Written as DNA, the CDR3 is TGTGCCAGCAGTTTCCCGAGAGCGGGAGCCTACGAGCAGTACTTC. Amino acids: CASSFPRAGAYEQYF. The rearrangement links TRBV28 to TRBJ2-7; 8 nucleotides agree with TRBD2. There are 15 residues in the CDR3. Germline assignment: CDR1 MDHEN and CDR2 SYDVKM. Trimming cost V 3 bases and J 2 bases; bases outside gene matches: 6.

The CDR3 nucleotides are TGCAGCGTCATGACAGGGGGGATTTACGAGCAGTACTTC. Amino acids: CSVMTGGIYEQYF. V gene TRBV29-1 combines with J gene TRBJ2-7, with 9 bases lining up with TRBD1. The CDR3 sequence is 13 residues long. From germline, CDR1 is SQVTM and CDR2 ANQGSEA. Germline trimming cut 6 bases from V and 4 bases from J; bases unmatched to any gene: 7.

The V and J genes are TRBV6-1 and TRBJ2-7, with 7 bases matching TRBD2. The CDR3 extends over 15 amino acids. Germline CDR1 reads MNHNS; CDR2 reads SASEGT. After removal of 0 bases from V and 7 bases from J, the junction contained 9 bases not matched to a gene. As DNA, the CDR3 is TGTGCCAGCAGTGAAGCGACGGCGGGAGTGGGGGAGCAGTACTTC. As protein: CASSEATAGVGEQYF.

The chain is built from TRBV27 and TRBJ2-5; 9 bases agree with TRBD1. Germline CDR1 and CDR2: MNHEY and SMNVEV (reference sequence). V gave up 5 bases and J gave up 1 base; unmatched junction bases: 2. This CDR3 spans 14 amino acids. CDR3: CASSIQGAQETQYF. The DNA of the CDR3 is TGTGCCAGCAGTATACAGGGGGCCCAAGAGACCCAGTACTTC.

The rearrangement links TRBV9 to TRBJ2-2, with D possibly TRBD1 on 5 matching bases. Per the germline V gene, CDR1 is SGDLS and CDR2 is YYNGEE. V was trimmed by 0 bases and J by 3 bases, leaving 12 bases between them. The CDR3 spans 16 residues. CDR3 nucleotide sequence: TGTGCCAGCAGCGTAGCCGGCAGGGTCCACACCGGGGAGCTGTTTTTT. Its protein product is CASSVAGRVHTGELFF.

With regard to this clone: Other DNA sequences of this sample code for an identical CDR3. The rearrangement links TRBV11-2 to TRBJ2-7; D not resolved. Germline values: CDR1 SGHAT, CDR2 FQNNGV. The CDR3 contains 14 residues. Trimming cost V 1 base and J 0 bases, with 7 bases left between them. CDR3 sequence: CASSLGTLSYEQYF. The CDR3 DNA reads TGTGCCAGCAGCTTAGGTACTCTCTCCTACGAGCAGTACTTC.

This clone was counted a single time. The chain couples TRBV5-5 to TRBJ2-3; TRBD2 matches at 9 bases. The CDR3 has 17 amino acids. CDR1 is SGHKS and CDR2 is YYEKEE in the germline V gene (reference sequence). V was pared by 1 base and J by 3 bases, with 9 bases of the junction left unmatched. CDR3 bases: TGTGCCAGCAGCTTGTCCGTATCTAGCGGGATGACAGATACGCAGTATTTT. It translates to CASSLSVSSGMTDTQYF. The full variable domain, in which reference TRBV5-5 and TRBJ2-3 provide the parts outside the CDR3, is DAGVTQSPTHLIKTRGQQVTLRCSPISGHKSVSWYQQVLGQGPQFIFQYYEKEERGRGNFPDRFSARQFPNYSSELNVNALLLGDSALYLCASSLSVSSGMTDTQYFGPGTRLTVL.

The chain joins TRBV11-3 to TRBJ2-1, with D tentatively TRBD2 (6 bases). This CDR3 contains 15 residues. The germline CDR1 and CDR2 sequences are SGHNT and YENEEA. Deletions cut 3 bases from V and 4 bases from J, with 13 bases between. CDR3 protein: CASSLGLTTYNEQFF. CDR3 coding DNA: TGTGCCAGCAGCTTGGGACTTACGACTTACAATGAGCAGTTCTTC.

This clone occurred once. In nucleotides, the CDR3 is TGTGCCAGCAGTCGACGCGGGACTAGCGGCGACAATGAGCAGTTCTTC. Its translation: CASSRRGTSGDNEQFF. This rearrangement joins TRBV6-4 to TRBJ2-1; 11 bases map to TRBD2. Germline-derived CDR1 and CDR2 are MRHNA and SNTAGT. The CDR3 runs to 16 residues. Trimming at V came to 5 bases and at J to 5 bases, leaving 8 bases not matched to a gene.

The chain uses TRBV5-5 and TRBJ1-6, with TRBD1 matching over 7 bases. There are 16 residues in the CDR3. The germline gives CDR1 SGHKS, CDR2 YYEKEE (reference sequence). Trimming at V came to 4 bases and at J to 7 bases, leaving 11 bases not matched to a gene. The CDR3 loop is CASSPGTGTANSPLHF. CDR3 sequence (DNA): TGTGCCAGCAGCCCTGGGACCGGGACAGCCAATTCACCCCTCCACTTT.

The rearrangement uses TRBV30 and TRBJ1-2, with no clear D. Deletions cut 2 bases from V and 7 bases from J, with 8 bases between. CDR3 length: 11 residues. Germline V gives CDR1 GTSNPN, CDR2 SVGIG (reference sequence). The CDR3 region has the DNA TGTGCCTGGAGTACGGGGATTGGCTACACCTTC. As protein: CAWSTGIGYTF.

V and J are TRBV7-8 and TRBJ2-7, with a tentative D call TRBD1 (5 bases). This CDR3 comprises 15 residues. Germline values: CDR1 SGHVS, CDR2 FQNEAQ. V lost 1 base, J lost 2 bases, and 12 bases lay in between. The CDR3 sequence: CASSLVVDSAYEQYF. CDR3 coding DNA: TGTGCCAGCAGCTTAGTTGTCGACAGTGCCTACGAGCAGTACTTC.